The text below deals with one T cell receptor beta chain. Other DNA sequences within the sample encode an identical CDR3. This sample stems from a study of blood T cell repertoires in COVID-19. Study information: T cells, B-cell-depleted T cells, or PBMCs supplied cDNA or gDNA.

Generated by immunoSEQ multiplex PCR, the TCRdb table keeps only in-frame clones and is missing some. Seen here are approximately 170,000 clones, approximately 90% observed once, and the top ten hold about 4%. The ends were cut back, 2 bases at V and 3 bases at J, with 7 bases in the middle. The CDR3 length is 13 residues. Germline values: CDR1 MNHEY, CDR2 SVGAGI. The receptor was derived from a man between 18 and 29 years old with active or convalescent COVID-19. The sequencing sample was made of peripheral blood. The chain links TRBV6-5 to TRBJ1-2, with D unclear. The CDR3 bases are TGTGCCAGCAGTTACGGCGGTGACTATGGCTACACCTTC. As protein: CASSYGGDYGYTF.